These T cell receptor beta chains were read from a single sample in a study of T cell changes during pregnancy in multiple sclerosis. Profiled with immunoSEQ multiplex PCR; TCRdb holds only in-frame clones, not every one. The data hold 55,000 to 80,000 clones, with roughly 90% observed a single time. The source material was peripheral blood, sampled after pregnancy. These receptors were collected from a female donor in good health, enrolled as a control in a pregnancy study. The CDR3 runs from the conserved cysteine through the conserved F or W. A D gene is named only where the DNA matches it firmly. Clone size is shown for a subset of rows, as once, few, many or a class of expanded clone.

cdr3_aa | cdr3_nt | j_call | v_call | d_call | cdr3_length | clone_size
CASSLGIPTYEQYF | TGTGCCAGCAGCTTGGGCATTCCTACCTACGAGCAGTACTTC | TRBJ2-7 | TRBV11-2 | - | 14 | once
CASSLAPFWDNSGNTIYF | TGTGCCAGCAGCTTAGCCCCTTTTTGGGACAACTCTGGAAACACCATATATTTT | TRBJ1-3 | TRBV11-3 | - | 18 | once
CASSQDQAENTEAFF | TGCGCCAGCAGCCAAGATCAAGCCGAGAACACTGAAGCTTTCTTT | TRBJ1-1 | TRBV4-1 | - | 15 | -
CASSFPGIDTDTQYF | TGTGCCAGCAGTTTCCCGGGAATAGACACAGATACGCAGTATTTT | TRBJ2-3 | TRBV28 | - | 15 | -
CASSLRPDRPDEAFF | TGTGCCAGCAGCTTAAGGCCCGACAGGCCCGATGAAGCTTTCTTT | TRBJ1-1 | TRBV7-8 | - | 15 | once
CASRVLVGHQPQHF | TGTGCCAGTAGAGTACTCGTGGGCCATCAGCCCCAGCATTTT | TRBJ1-5 | TRBV19 | - | 14 | -
CASSFPAGVRKGTDTQYF | TGTGCCAGCAGTTTCCCAGCGGGAGTAAGGAAGGGCACAGATACGCAGTATTTT | TRBJ2-3 | TRBV28 | TRBD2 | 18 | -
CASSPTGVAYNSPLHF | TGTGCCAGTAGTCCTACAGGGGTCGCCTATAATTCACCCCTCCACTTT | TRBJ1-6 | TRBV19 | TRBD1 | 16 | -
CASSPPVQGVRSHYGYTF | TGTGCCAGCTCACCACCGGTACAGGGGGTCCGGTCCCACTATGGCTACACCTTC | TRBJ1-2 | TRBV18 | TRBD1 | 18 | -
CASSLSVSRADEQYF | TGTGCCAGCAGCTTATCCGTGTCGAGGGCTGACGAGCAGTACTTC | TRBJ2-7 | TRBV7-9 | - | 15 | -
CASSPDFPHGYTF | TGTGCCAGCAGCCCGGACTTCCCCCATGGCTACACCTTC | TRBJ1-2 | TRBV6-6 | - | 13 | -
CASSQVLSLAGTSYEQYF | TGTGCCAGCAGCCAAGTTTTAAGTCTAGCGGGTACGTCCTACGAGCAGTACTTC | TRBJ2-7 | TRBV4-2 | TRBD2 | 18 | -
CASSARGNTEAFF | TGTGCCAGCAGTGCAAGGGGGAACACTGAAGCTTTCTTT | TRBJ1-1 | TRBV6-4 | - | 13 | once
CASSLYGDRGVDEQYF | TGTGCCAGCAGTTTATATGGGGACAGGGGAGTGGACGAGCAGTACTTC | TRBJ2-7 | TRBV27 | TRBD1 | 16 | -
CSVEGTSFGSYEQFF | TGCAGCGTTGAAGGGACTAGCTTTGGTTCCTATGAGCAGTTCTTC | TRBJ2-1 | TRBV29-1 | TRBD2 | 15 | -
CASRLIPGQGTRPAGYGYTF | TGTGCCAGTCGCCTTATCCCGGGACAGGGGACTCGCCCGGCGGGGTATGGCTACACCTTC | TRBJ1-2 | TRBV19 | TRBD1 | 20 | -
CSVPPPGEAFF | TGCAGCGTTCCTCCCCCTGGGGAGGCTTTCTTT | TRBJ1-1 | TRBV29-1 | - | 11 | -
CSVLVGNTIYF | TGCAGCGTCCTAGTTGGAAACACCATATATTTT | TRBJ1-3 | TRBV29-1 | - | 11 | few
CAWSARIQGGYTF | TGTGCCTGGAGTGCTCGTATACAGGGAGGCTACACCTTC | TRBJ1-2 | TRBV30 | - | 13 | -
CASSLWAGDGYTF | TGTGCCAGCAGTTTATGGGCAGGGGATGGCTACACCTTC | TRBJ1-2 | TRBV27 | - | 13 | -
CASSLATVGSPLHF | TGTGCCAGTAGCTTAGCGACGGTGGGTTCACCCCTCCACTTT | TRBJ1-6 | TRBV19 | - | 14 | -
CASGGQANTGELFF | TGTGCCAGCGGGGGACAAGCGAACACCGGGGAGCTGTTTTTT | TRBJ2-2 | TRBV25-1 | - | 14 | -
CASSLKQTSYEQYF | TGTGCCAGCTCGCTAAAACAGACTAGTTACGAGCAGTACTTC | TRBJ2-7 | TRBV18 | - | 14 | -